Below, 30 T cell receptor beta chains from the same sample are listed, as sequenced in a study of control samples from healthy donors and cancer patients. Repertoires were generated with immunoSEQ multiplex PCR, while TCRdb's copy carries only in-frame clones and drops some. Of about 150,000 clones in the sample, approximately 93% were seen once. Sequencing was done on a sample of blood. These receptors all stem from a woman in her thirties or forties in good health.

The chain employs TRBV3-1 (or the pseudogene TRBV3-2) and TRBJ2-1; the match to TRBD2 covers 11 bases. The CDR3 is 15 amino acids. Losses at the gene ends were 4 bases for V and 7 bases for J; bases not matched to a gene: 6. In germline, CDR1 is LGHDT, CDR2 YNNKEL (reference sequence). The CDR3 is CASSPRGLAENEQFF. The DNA of the CDR3 is TGTGCCAGCAGCCCCCGGGGACTAGCGGAAAATGAGCAGTTCTTC.

This clone was counted a few times. The same CDR3 is also encoded by other DNA sequences in this sample. The chain has TRBV12-3 or TRBV12-4 and TRBJ2-7, with D unclear. V was pared by 1 base and J by 4 bases, with 2 bases between. The CDR3 loop spans 11 amino acids. The DNA for the CDR3 is TGTGCCAGCAGTTTAGGGTACGAGCAGTACTTC. Translation: CASSLGYEQYF.

The rearrangement uses TRBV28 and TRBJ1-2; TRBD1 matches at 8 bases. This CDR3 has 13 amino acids. Germline V CDR1 and CDR2: MDHEN, SYDVKM. Unmatched junction bases numbered 5, after V lost 5 bases and J lost 6 bases. Written as DNA, the CDR3 is TGTGCCAGCAGTCCACGGACAGGGAATGGCTACACCTTC. Translated, it gives CASSPRTGNGYTF.

The chain employs TRBV6-5 and TRBJ1-2; D possibly corresponds to TRBD1 (6 bases). With 0 bases removed from V and 2 bases from J, the gap between germline ends came to 10 bases. There are 15 residues in the CDR3. Germline V gives CDR1 MNHEY, CDR2 SVGAGI. The CDR3 DNA follows: TGTGCCAGCAGTTACTCACAGGGAGTAAACTATGGCTACACCTTC. Its protein is CASSYSQGVNYGYTF.

The chain couples TRBV9 to TRBJ1-1, with D possibly matching TRBD1 (5 bases). The germline gives CDR1 SGDLS, CDR2 YYNGEE. Deletions cut 0 bases from V and 6 bases from J, with 9 bases between. The CDR3 extends over 13 amino acids. Here the CDR3 DNA reads TGTGCCAGCAGCGTAGGGGAAGGGGCTGAAGCTTTCTTT. Its translation is CASSVGEGAEAFF.

This chain joins TRBV15 and TRBJ1-5; TRBD1 matches 8 bases. Trimming cost V 7 bases and J 6 bases; bases outside gene matches: 8. The V gene's germline CDR1 is LNHNV and CDR2 YYDKDF (reference sequence). The CDR3 is 14 residues long. In nucleotides, the CDR3 is TGTGCCACCACGGGGGCAGGGGGCGGTCAGCCCCAGCATTTT. This sequence encodes CATTGAGGGQPQHF. The whole variable domain, remainder taken from reference TRBV15 and TRBJ1-5, is DAMVIQNPRYQVTQFGKPVTLSCSQTLNHNVMYWYQQKSSQAPKLLFHYYDKDFNNEADTPDNFQSRRPNTSFCFLDIRSPGLGDTAMYLCATTGAGGGQPQHFGDGTRLSIL.

The V call is TRBV4-3, the J call TRBJ1-4; 11 nucleotides align to TRBD1. The CDR3 length is 17 residues. CDR1 and CDR2 from the germline V gene are LGHNA and YSLEER. With 4 bases clipped from V and 7 bases from J, the junction kept 11 bases outside the gene matches. Here the CDR3 reads CASSPGQGAPLSEKLFF. CDR3 in DNA: TGCGCCAGCAGCCCTGGACAGGGGGCGCCCCTAAGTGAAAAACTGTTTTTT.

This clone appeared a few times. This chain joins TRBV19 and TRBJ1-5; TRBD1 aligns across 7 bases. Germline trimming cut 5 bases from V and 0 bases from J; bases unmatched to any gene: 4. CDR3 length equals 15 residues. Germline V CDR1 and CDR2: LNHDA, SQIVND (reference sequence). CDR3 in DNA: TGTGCCAGTAGTCAAGGGACAGTTAGCAATCAGCCCCAGCATTTT. Translation gives CASSQGTVSNQPQHF.

The chain combines TRBV2 with TRBJ1-5; tentatively, D is TRBD1 (5 bases). From germline, CDR1 is SNHLY and CDR2 FYNNEI. The CDR3 is 14 residues long. The V end lost 6 bases, the J end lost 3 bases, and 12 bases lay between the germline ends. CDR3 amino acids: CASRIGTVNQPQHF. CDR3 nucleotide sequence: TGTGCCAGCAGAATAGGGACGGTCAATCAGCCCCAGCATTTT. The full variable domain, rest sourced from reference TRBV2 and TRBJ1-5, is EPEVTQTPSHQVTQMGQEVILRCVPISNHLYFYWYRQILGQKVEFLVSFYNNEISEKSEIFDDQFSVERPDGSNFTLKIRSTKLEDSAMYFCASRIGTVNQPQHFGDGTRLSIL.

The CDR3 protein is CASSGGAGRNQPQHF. The CDR3 bases are TGTGCCAGCAGCGGGGGGGCGGGCCGGAATCAGCCCCAGCATTTT. The J gene is TRBJ1-5, the V gene TRBV6-6; D might be TRBD1 (6 bases). V shed 6 bases and J shed 4 bases, with 16 bases lying between them. Germline CDR1 and CDR2: MNHNY and SVGAGI (reference sequence). The CDR3 consists of 15 residues.

CDR3 region: CASSLQGRGETQYF. CDR3 nucleotide sequence: TGTGCCAGCAGCTTACAGGGCCGGGGAGAGACCCAGTACTTC. V usage is TRBV7-8 and J usage is TRBJ2-5, with D tentatively TRBD1 or TRBD2 (5 bases each). Germline CDR1 and CDR2: SGHVS and FQNEAQ. Trimming took 2 bases from V and 4 from J, leaving 11 bases between them. The CDR3 spans 14 residues.

The chain employs TRBV4-1 and TRBJ2-1; 9 positions agree with TRBD2. CDR1 and CDR2 (germline): MGHRA, YSYEKL. Germline trimming cut 2 bases from V and 10 bases from J; bases unmatched to any gene: 12. The CDR3 has 16 residues. The CDR3 DNA is TGCGCCAGCAGCCAAAGGCCCGGTGCGGGGGGGACCGAGCAGTTCTTC. Its translation: CASSQRPGAGGTEQFF.

The chain uses TRBV5-1 and TRBJ2-7, with 11 positions matching TRBD2. Looked up from germline, CDR1 is SGHRS and CDR2 is YFSETQ. The CDR3 is 16 residues long. V shed 4 bases, J shed 0 bases, and the junction held 6 bases outside the gene matches. The CDR3 is CASSPSGGRSSYEQYF. The CDR3 coding sequence is TGCGCCAGCAGCCCTAGCGGGGGGCGGAGCTCCTACGAGCAGTACTTC.

V and J are TRBV7-7 and TRBJ2-3; TRBD1 might be the D (6 bases). CDR3 length: 14 amino acids. Germline V lookup: CDR1 SSHAT, CDR2 FNYEAQ (reference sequence). Trimming removed 4 bases from V and 1 base from J, with 9 bases in between. CDR3 coding DNA: TGTGCCAGCAGCTCGGACAGCCGCACAGATACGCAGTATTTT. Its translation is CASSSDSRTDTQYF.

This chain links TRBV6-1 with TRBJ1-2; TRBD1 matches 8 bases. The CDR3 runs 14 residues. Germline CDR1 is MNHNS and CDR2 is SASEGT. V shed 2 bases, J shed 6 bases, and the junction held 5 bases outside the gene matches. The CDR3 protein is CASSEISGGDGYTF. In nucleotides, the CDR3 is TGTGCCAGCAGTGAAATATCAGGGGGCGATGGCTACACCTTC.

V usage is TRBV4-3 and J usage is TRBJ1-4, with TRBD1 as a possible D gene (6 bases). Deletions cut 1 base from V and 0 bases from J, with 18 bases between. Germline CDR1 and CDR2: LGHNA and YSLEER. The CDR3 length is 19 residues. This CDR3 reads CASSQVWDTSHATNEKLFF. The CDR3 DNA sequence: TGCGCCAGCAGCCAAGTTTGGGACACCTCACATGCAACTAATGAAAAACTGTTTTTT.

This chain connects TRBV27 to TRBJ2-6; the D gene is possibly TRBD1 (5 bases). The CDR3 totals 17 residues. Trimming removed 3 bases at V and 2 bases at J, with 14 bases between. In germline, CDR1 is MNHEY, CDR2 SMNVEV (reference sequence). CDR3 sequence: CASSFAQGNTGANVLTF. The CDR3 DNA reads as TGTGCCAGCAGTTTCGCCCAGGGAAACACTGGGGCCAACGTCCTGACTTTC.

This chain uses TRBV5-4 with TRBJ2-5; no clear D gene. CDR3 length: 13 residues. The ends were cut back, 0 bases at V and 4 bases at J, with 7 bases in the middle. Germline V gene sequence: CDR1 SGHNT, CDR2 YYREEE (reference sequence). The CDR3 DNA reads TGTGCCAGCAGCTTGGACCCCGGAGAGACCCAGTACTTC. Amino acids: CASSLDPGETQYF.

The V gene is TRBV14, the J gene TRBJ1-1; D unresolved. Trimming took off 1 base at V and 4 bases at J, with 7 bases between the two ends. Germline lookup yields CDR1 SGHDN and CDR2 FVKESK. There are 13 residues in the CDR3. Here the CDR3 DNA reads TGTGCCAGCAGCCAAGTGCCCATCACTGAAGCTTTCTTT. Protein sequence: CASSQVPITEAFF.

The V call is TRBV19, the J call TRBJ2-7, with 7 bases aligning to TRBD2. This CDR3 contains 15 residues. Germline V CDR1 and CDR2: LNHDA, SQIVND (reference sequence). Trimming cost V 4 bases and J 5 bases; bases outside gene matches: 11. The CDR3 region is CASSRGRDIVDEQYF. Here the CDR3 DNA reads TGTGCCAGTAGTAGAGGGAGGGATATCGTCGACGAGCAGTACTTC.

The gene calls are TRBV7-8 and TRBJ1-5; D is uncertain. Germline CDR1 SGHVS, CDR2 FQNEAQ. CDR3 size: 16 residues. Trimming left V 5 bases short and J 0 bases short, with 14 bases between. In DNA form, the CDR3 reads TGTGCCAGCAGCCGCATGCGGACGGATAGCAATCAGCCCCAGCATTTT. It encodes CASSRMRTDSNQPQHF.

This clone occurred once. The chain couples TRBV9 to TRBJ2-1; unclear D gene. Germline lookup yields CDR1 SGDLS and CDR2 YYNGEE. The ends were cut back, 3 bases at V and 2 bases at J, with 12 bases in the middle. The CDR3 totals 15 residues. CDR3 DNA: TGTGCCAGCAGCGCCCTGGGCGAGGCCTACAATGAGCAGTTCTTC. This codes for CASSALGEAYNEQFF.

The J gene is TRBJ2-7, the V gene TRBV6-5, with 9 bases aligning to TRBD1. V lost 7 bases to trimming and J lost 3 bases; unmatched junction nucleotides: 10. This CDR3 contains 15 residues. Germline V gives CDR1 MNHEY, CDR2 SVGAGI. In nucleotides, the CDR3 is TGTGCCAGCACCACTCCGGGACAGGGTAGCTACGAGCAGTACTTC. It is translated as CASTTPGQGSYEQYF.

The chain links TRBV5-1 to TRBJ2-3; the match to TRBD2 covers 8 bases. This CDR3 is built from 15 residues. V trimming: 4 bases; J trimming: 2 bases; junction bases outside the gene matches: 6. Germline CDR1 and CDR2: SGHRS and YFSETQ. Written as DNA, the CDR3 is TGCGCCAGCAGCCCCCTCGGGGGGGACACAGATACGCAGTATTTT. Its protein product is CASSPLGGDTDTQYF.

The rearrangement uses TRBV5-1 and TRBJ2-3; TRBD2 agrees at 9 bases. CDR1 SGHRS and CDR2 YFSETQ come from the germline V gene. The CDR3 covers 15 residues. The V and J ends lost 7 bases and 0 bases, in that order; junction bases with no gene match: 6. In DNA form, the CDR3 reads TGCGCCAGCTTCCTAACTAGCGGGAGCACAGATACGCAGTATTTT. Protein sequence: CASFLTSGSTDTQYF.

The chain carries TRBV3-1 (or the pseudogene TRBV3-2) and TRBJ2-2, with 11 bases lining up with TRBD2. The CDR3 is 16 amino acids. Germline CDR1 is LGHDT and CDR2 is YNNKEL (reference sequence). The ends lost 4 bases at V and 8 bases at J; junction bases unmatched: 9. CDR3: CASSPSGRPGMGELFF. Written as DNA, the CDR3 is TGTGCCAGCAGCCCTAGCGGGAGGCCCGGGATGGGGGAGCTGTTTTTT.

The chain carries TRBV7-9 and TRBJ1-5; D perhaps matches TRBD1 (5 bases). The CDR3 consists of 15 residues. Germline CDR1 is SEHNR and CDR2 is FQNEAQ (reference sequence). Trimming cost V 5 bases and J 1 base, with 12 bases left between them. The CDR3 region is CASSQAGISNQPQHF. In DNA form, the CDR3 reads TGTGCCAGCAGCCAGGCAGGGATCAGCAATCAGCCCCAGCATTTT.

The J gene is TRBJ1-1, the V gene TRBV18; 8 bases are a match to TRBD1. In germline, CDR1 is KGHSH, CDR2 LQKENI. The CDR3 consists of 14 residues. Losses at the gene ends were 3 bases for V and 1 base for J; bases not matched to a gene: 1. The CDR3 is CASSPGQENTEAFF. CDR3 in DNA: TGTGCCAGCTCACCGGGACAGGAGAACACTGAAGCTTTCTTT. The whole variable domain, remainder taken from reference TRBV18 and TRBJ1-1, is NAGVMQNPRHLVRRRGQEARLRCSPMKGHSHVYWYRQLPEEGLKFMVYLQKENIIDESGMPKERFSAEFPKEGPSILRIQQVVRGDSAAYFCASSPGQENTEAFFGQGTRLTVV.

The chain employs TRBV6-2 or TRBV6-3 and TRBJ1-1; no reliable D call. The V and J ends lost 5 bases and 1 base respectively, with 14 bases between them. Per the germline V gene, CDR1 is MNHEY and CDR2 is SVGEGT. The CDR3 sequence is 15 residues long. The CDR3 here is CASSPLLRRNTEAFF. The DNA for the CDR3 is TGTGCCAGCAGTCCCCTATTGAGAAGGAACACTGAAGCTTTCTTT.

This chain links TRBV13 with TRBJ1-1; D is unclear. Per germline, CDR1 PRHDT and CDR2 FYEKMQ (reference sequence). Trimming left V 3 bases short and J 5 bases short, with 7 bases between. CDR3 length: 12 residues. In nucleotides, the CDR3 is TGTGCCAGCAGCTTTAGCCGAACTGAAGCTTTCTTT. It translates to CASSFSRTEAFF.